Below are 17 T cell receptor beta chains sequenced from a single sample in a study of type 1 and type 2 diabetes patients. Amplification started from genomic DNA. Amplification of the beta chain CDR3 used 30 forward and 13 reverse multiplex primers. MiXCR was run by TCRdb on the multiplex PCR reads, yielding one entry per CDR3 protein. The table lists around 300,000 distinct CDR3 sequences, more than 40% of them singletons. The sample taken for sequencing was peripheral blood mononuclear cells (PBMCs). The source is a man aged 18 to 29 with type 2 diabetes.

This clonotype was counted only a few times. The chain uses TRBV5-1 and TRBJ1-1; 9 bases match TRBD1. CDR3 size: 14 residues. V trimming: 4 bases; J trimming: 7 bases; junction bases outside the gene matches: 8. CDR1 and CDR2 (germline): SGHRS, YFSETQ. CDR3 protein: CASSGGTGNLEAFF. CDR3 coding DNA: TGCGCCAGCAGCGGGGGGACAGGGAACCTTGAAGCTTTCTTT.

This clonotype was detected only a few times. A read error may explain this, as a much larger clone is one base away. The rearrangement links TRBV7-2 to TRBJ2-1; D gene ambiguous. Germline V gene sequence: CDR1 SGHTA, CDR2 FQGNSA. V was shortened by 4 bases and J by 4 bases, with 2 bases between the two germline ends. The CDR3 covers 11 residues. The CDR3 reads CASSWYNEQFF. In DNA, the CDR3 is TGTGCCAGCAGCTGGTACAATGAGCAGTTCTTC. The full variable domain, in which reference TRBV7-2 and TRBJ2-1 provide the parts outside the CDR3, is GAGVSQSPSNKVTEKGKDVELRCDPISGHTALYWYRQSLGQGLEFLIYFQGNSAPDKSGLPSDRFSAERTGGSVSTLTIQRTQQEDSAVYLCASSWYNEQFFGPGTRLTVL.

This clonotype came up many times. Here the CDR3 DNA reads TGCAGTGCCGGCGACAGGGGGCAGTACTTC. Translating it yields CSAGDRGQYF. This sequence joins TRBV20-1 and TRBJ2-7, with 8 nucleotides matching TRBD1. Germline CDR1 DFQATT, CDR2 SNEGSKA (reference sequence). The CDR3 runs to 10 residues. V shed 6 bases and J 9 bases; nucleotides not matched to a gene: 4.

This clonotype has only a few counts. The chain carries TRBV12-3 or TRBV12-4 and TRBJ1-2, with 7 bases lining up with TRBD1. This CDR3 is 12 amino acids long. V gave up 5 bases and J gave up 7 bases; unmatched junction bases: 4. CDR3: CASSGQARGYTF. CDR3 nucleotide sequence: TGTGCCAGCAGTGGACAGGCGCGTGGCTACACCTTC.

This clonotype has just a few counts. Written as DNA, the CDR3 is TGCGCCAGTTTTCCTACGGCAGGGGGGCATGGCTACACCTTC. Its translation: CASFPTAGGHGYTF. The chain couples TRBV10-2 to TRBJ1-2; 7 bases are shared with TRBD1. This CDR3 has 14 residues. V shed 9 bases, J shed 6 bases, and the junction held 13 bases outside the gene matches. Germline assignment: CDR1 WSHSY and CDR2 SAAADI.

This chain connects TRBV4-1 to TRBJ2-7; 9 bases agree with TRBD1. Germline assignment: CDR1 MGHRA and CDR2 YSYEKL. V gave up 4 bases and J gave up 4 bases; unmatched junction bases: 5. The CDR3 runs to 14 residues. The CDR3 region is CASSPDGQGYEQYF. In DNA, the CDR3 is TGCGCCAGCAGCCCAGACGGACAGGGGTACGAGCAGTACTTC.

This clonotype was observed at least ten times. The chain recombines TRBV30 with TRBJ2-7, with a possible D match to TRBD2 (6 bases). V was trimmed by 6 bases and J by 1 base, leaving 13 bases between them. Germline V gene data show CDR1 as GTSNPN and CDR2 as SVGIG (reference sequence). The CDR3 consists of 13 residues. CDR3 amino acids: CACVSAGSYEQYF. The CDR3 bases are TGTGCCTGTGTCTCCGCGGGATCCTACGAGCAGTACTTC.

This clonotype showed up just a few times. This chain links TRBV7-2 with TRBJ2-7, with 8 bases lining up with TRBD2. The CDR3 extends over 16 amino acids. The V gene end was trimmed by 1 base and the J gene end by 0 bases; junction bases not matched to a gene: 5. Germline V gives CDR1 SGHTA, CDR2 FQGNSA. CDR3 nucleotide sequence: TGTGCCAGCAGCTTAGTCGAGCGGGGGAGCTCCTACGAGCAGTACTTC. Protein product: CASSLVERGSSYEQYF.

This clonotype was counted between two and nine times. The V call is TRBV7-2, the J call TRBJ1-6, with TRBD1 as a possible D gene (5 bases). The V end lost 5 bases, the J end lost 11 bases, and 13 bases lay between the germline ends. The CDR3 is made up of 13 amino acids. Germline V gene lookup returns CDR1 SGHTA and CDR2 FQGNSA. The CDR3 nucleotides are TGTGCCAGCAGCAATTACCGGGACCCACCCCTCCACTTT. It specifies CASSNYRDPPLHF.

The chain employs TRBV30 and TRBJ2-5, with 7 bases matching TRBD1. Losses at the gene ends were 2 bases for V and 4 bases for J; bases not matched to a gene: 7. Germline CDR1 GTSNPN, CDR2 SVGIG (reference sequence). This CDR3 is 14 amino acids long. The CDR3 coding sequence is TGTGCCTGGAGTCGACAGGGTGGGGTAGAGACCCAGTACTTC. It specifies CAWSRQGGVETQYF.

The chain links TRBV6-6 to TRBJ2-3; TRBD1 matches at 10 bases. V lost 5 bases to trimming and J lost 4 bases; unmatched junction nucleotides: 6. Germline assignment: CDR1 MNHNY and CDR2 SVGAGI (reference sequence). The CDR3 is 15 amino acids. The DNA for the CDR3 is TGTGCCAGCAGTGACAGGGGGCGTCGTCCAGATACGCAGTATTTT. Translating it yields CASSDRGRRPDTQYF.

J is TRBJ1-1 and V is TRBV12-5; no clear D gene. CDR3 length: 12 residues. Germline V lookup: CDR1 LGHNT, CDR2 FRNRAP. V was clipped by 0 bases and J by 8 bases, with 7 bases between them. The CDR3 nucleotides are TGTGCTAGTGGTTTGGTACCGGGGGAAGCTTTCTTT. Its protein product is CASGLVPGEAFF.

The chain links TRBV20-1 to TRBJ2-4, with 7 bases matching TRBD2. Germline loops: CDR1 DFQATT, CDR2 SNEGSKA (reference sequence). CDR3 size: 13 residues. Losses at the gene ends were 5 bases for V and 7 bases for J; bases not matched to a gene: 8. For the CDR3, the DNA is TGCAGTGCTTTTGGGGGGGGGGTGAACATTCAGTACTTC. The encoded protein is CSAFGGGVNIQYF.

The CDR3 nucleotides are TGTGCCAGCAGCTCCCAAATAAGGGAATGGGGTCGGGAGACCCAGTACTTC. Its translation is CASSSQIREWGRETQYF. The rearrangement joins TRBV7-2 to TRBJ2-5; no clear D gene. Trimming removed 4 bases at V and 5 bases at J, with 23 bases between. CDR3 size: 17 residues. The germline V gene encodes CDR1 SGHTA and CDR2 FQGNSA.

Concerning this clonotype: The junction departs from the called germline gene at one end, perhaps through a read error. The CDR3 bases are TGTGCCAGCAGCCCAGTACGGGGACCCGGGCAGTGCTTC. It codes for CASSPVRGPGQCF. The chain couples TRBV7-2 to TRBJ2-7, with D possibly being TRBD1 or TRBD2 (5 bases each). The CDR3 contains 13 residues. Germline loops: CDR1 SGHTA, CDR2 FQGNSA.

V and J are TRBV19 and TRBJ1-5; no definite D call. CDR3 length: 15 residues. V lost 3 bases, J lost 1 base, and 10 bases lay in between. Per germline, CDR1 LNHDA and CDR2 SQIVND (reference sequence). Written as DNA, the CDR3 is TGTGCCAGTAGTATTGGGGTCAGGAGCAATCAGCCCCAGCATTTT. Translating gives CASSIGVRSNQPQHF.

This rearrangement joins TRBV20-1 to TRBJ1-2, with D tentatively TRBD1 (6 bases). This CDR3 region has 13 residues. V was clipped by 3 bases and J by 0 bases, with 8 bases between them. The V gene's germline CDR1 is DFQATT and CDR2 SNEGSKA (reference sequence). CDR3 loop: CSASQGTNYGYTF. The CDR3 DNA follows: TGCAGTGCTAGTCAGGGGACTAACTATGGCTACACCTTC.